This TCR beta chain was identified during a study of blood T cells in healthy people across ages. This clonotype was seen a handful of times. It was with a sample-barcoded 5' primer and a J-beta primer mix that a second PCR of roughly 7 to 12 cycles was run. TCRdb independently ran MiXCR on the 5' RACE reads; one entry per CDR3 protein. The sample includes fewer than 2 million distinct CDR3 sequences, about 39% of them seen just once. Samples each yielded at least 5 micrograms of total RNA. From germline, CDR1 is PRHDT and CDR2 FYEKMQ (reference sequence). This CDR3 comprises 13 residues. The V end was cut by 6 bases, the J end by 2 bases, with 10 bases between.

The rearrangement uses TRBV13 and TRBJ2-5, with D hard to call. The sample taken for sequencing was blood. The sequence came from a human donor in good health. CDR3 in DNA: TGTGCCAGCAGTTTACAACGACAAGAGACCCAGTACTTC. This encodes CASSLQRQETQYF.